This TCR beta chain originates from a study of cytomegalovirus exposure and HLA in healthy donors (dated by TCRdb to about 2017). Some background on the complete study: In an earlier analysis of 587 of the donors, under 300 Gb of sequence data and some 100 million unique TCR beta sequences from about 190 million T cells were reported. An early release that covered some 630 HLA-typed donors contained approximately 300 gigabases of sequencing data and around 80 million unique TCR sequences. Of the 300 to 500 genotyped donors, 81% were placed in the genetic ancestry cluster associated with self-reported Caucasian donors. The study was designed to test whether signatures of past pathogen exposure could be identified by cataloging public T cell receptors. Using immunosequencing, the study profiled T cell repertoires from fewer than 700 subjects and related those repertoires to cytomegalovirus serostatus. Along with the approximately 620-subject first cohort, a separate validation cohort of around 120 different subjects was used. To predict cytomegalovirus infection status, the study combined high-throughput TCR immunosequencing, statistical association of individual TCRs with disease status, and machine learning. A later analysis re-examined previously published TCR beta repertoires from just over 650 donors and added high-resolution HLA genotyping to investigate patterns of TCR occurrence. Rather than drawing on any new phenotypic data, the later analysis identified candidate immune exposures from TCR beta sequences and the way those sequences occurred across donors. In an earlier analysis of roughly 580 of the donors, high-throughput TCR beta sequencing was used to judge whether each TCR beta V gene segment behaved as functional or pseudogenic. Alongside the repertoire data, information on donor age, sex, ethnicity and CMV serostatus was compiled. Genome-wide SNP genotypes for about three fifths of the roughly 670 donors were used in a later genetic analysis, which treated that subset as a discovery cohort. All discovery cohort repertoires had been generated using a single sequencing platform. HLA typing covered class I and class II loci at four-digit resolution. Typing coverage varied by locus: roughly 620-640 donors for A, B, C, DRB1 and DQB1; approximately 500 for DQA1; over 600 for DPA1; approximately 450 for DPB1. About 5 DR-DQ haplotypes were handled as single units for association and clustering, since linkage in the cohort was strong. Among roughly 400 genotyped donors of the cohort, an average of roughly 230,000 unique TCR beta nucleotide sequences was sequenced per donor, of which approximately 19% were non-productive.

Study-wide findings and limitations: An association between a missense DCLRE1C variant and V-gene and J-gene trimming of TCR beta chains was found in a later genetic analysis and replicated in an independent cohort. Sequencing depth was assumed to be roughly uniform across donors in the presence/absence analyses, though that assumption may not hold. A later analysis found that most CMV-associated TCR beta chains appeared HLA-restricted, with HLA associations seemingly driven largely by CMV exposure. A later analysis found that TCR association rates varied across HLA loci, with DRB1 alleles showing the most associated TCRs and HLA-C alleles the fewest. This cohort had only TCR beta chains sequenced, and the lack of alpha or paired-chain data limited which features could be detected. Because HLA typing was missing for some donors at each locus, association tests included only the typed subset. The only immune exposure information available for the cohort was CMV serostatus. A further reported finding was that TCR beta sequences accurately predicted the HLA-A and HLA-B alleles for most subjects in the first cohort. The study listed 150 to 200 TCR beta chains as associated with cytomegalovirus. At a false discovery rate of 0.05, a later analysis linked 16,000 or so TCR beta sequences to specific HLA alleles. Strong co-occurrence of HLA alleles, especially DR and DQ, made assigning TCR associations to individual alleles difficult. The 87-base-pair reads could not distinguish some IMGT-functional V segments, including TRBV6-2 and TRBV6-3, so those segments were excluded. The earlier analysis of about 600 of the donors excluded some 15 rarely observed V segments, including chromosome 9 orphons, because counts were too low. In a later genetic analysis, fewer N-insertions in productive TCRs were reported among donors in an Asian-associated ancestry cluster than the approximately 670-donor mean. An earlier analysis of some 590 of the donors showed that most TCR beta V segments appeared in productive rearrangements either about 87% or about 30% of the time, which broadly matched IMGT annotations. Correlated functional status among segregating V segments might reflect linkage disequilibrium, but an unknown experimental factor could not be ruled out. The classifier was reported to diagnose cytomegalovirus status with high specificity and sensitivity in both the original and validation cohorts. A cluster of highly shared sequence variants was judged likely to represent a technical artifact of the sequencing pipeline. Compared with equally common non-associated chains, HLA-associated TCR beta chains in a later analysis were more clonally expanded and had lower generation probabilities. According to a later analysis, parvovirus B19, influenza, CMV and Epstein-Barr virus appeared linked to several top co-occurrence clusters. A few of the identified cytomegalovirus-associated TCR beta chains were confirmed in vitro to be specific for cytomegalovirus antigens. While some public TCRs were present in many individuals, most TCR sequences turned up only very rarely across donors. The authors suggested that the approach could potentially be extended to other disease states and immunological phenotypes.

The germline V end is reduced by 3 bases and the J end by 9 bases; junction bases left unmatched: 10. CDR1 and CDR2, per the germline V gene (reference sequence), are LNHDA and SQIVND. The CDR3 goes from the cysteine to the phenylalanine over 14 residues. This entry keeps only the CDR3 DNA: 42 bases, framed from base 1. A remark on this clone: The clone's antigen remains unknown. No much larger clonotype is one base removed from it; base qualities were not supplied.

Library prep was done by the immunoSEQ multiplex PCR assay. The multiplex PCR relied on a mix of 60 forward primers for TCR Vbeta segments and 13 reverse primers for TCR Jbeta segments. The CDR3 region of rearranged TCR beta genes was amplified from genomic DNA by a multiplex PCR assay. On the Illumina HiSeq System, the amplified TCR beta libraries were sequenced as 87-base-pair reads. The paper's data handling went like this. A later analysis tallied 80 million to 95 million unique TCR beta chains across the 650 to 750 repertoires, and approximately 12 million of those chains were shared by two or more donors. A nearest-neighbor algorithm error-corrected the raw reads and collapsed the reads into unique sequences, merging closely related sequences to remove PCR and sequencing errors. V, D and J gene segments were assigned by aligning CDR3 sequences to IMGT reference sequences. For a sequence to be retained, a match of at least six nucleotides was required to both a V gene segment and a J gene segment. A rearrangement counted as productive if the CDR3 had no stop codons and remained in frame with V and J, and every other rearrangement counted as non-productive. Following IMGT convention, CDR3 was defined as the stretch from the second conserved V-encoded cysteine to the conserved J-encoded phenylalanine. Sequences without an unambiguous match to a single V gene segment were excluded from the earlier analysis of 450 to 650 of the donors. In an earlier analysis of around 600 of the donors, V segments were called functional above 56.7% productive rearrangements and were called segregating when the between-donor standard deviation exceeded 5%. To diagnose cytomegalovirus status from the catalog of TCR beta chain sequences, a statistical classification framework was built. A later analysis assigned V and J genes by comparing TCR nucleotide sequences with IMGT/GENE-DB human TR gene sequences. A later analysis assigned CDR3 sequences and most-parsimonious VDJ recombination scenarios with the TCRdist pipeline. In a later analysis, each TCR beta chain was defined by its CDR3 amino acid sequence together with its V-gene family, and reads without a unique V-gene family were excluded. A later analysis removed several hundred highly shared, low-generation-probability nucleotide sequences to deal with suspected cross-contamination and a sequencing artifact. In a later analysis, a clonal expansion index was calculated for each public chain from normalized within-repertoire ranks of inferred template counts. Generation probabilities in a later analysis came from a VDJ recombination model fitted to out-of-frame rearrangements, and those results were checked against IGoR. In a later analysis, TCR-TCR, TCR-HLA and TCR-CMV co-occurrence was scored with hypergeometric tests, and a repertoire-size bias correction was applied to TCR pairs. To estimate false discovery rates, a later analysis permuted the HLA or CMV assignments 20 times. In a later analysis, co-occurring TCRs were grouped using DBSCAN, and TCRdist sequence similarity was added for clustering within HLA-allele-positive subsets. Repertoires with fewer than 30,000 or more than 120,000 public chains, plus five repertoires with anomalous nucleotide sharing, were excluded from co-occurrence clustering. TCRdb re-hosts the immuneACCESS table, in-frame sequences only. Its copies lack some clones; in the studies checked, an unresolved V gene accounts for under half of them, and the cause for the rest is not known. That table gives V, J and clone size, and the DNA gave D and trimming. The sample includes around 120,000 clones, with about three quarters observed a single time. The ten largest clonotypes hold approximately 30% of the sample.

The cohort consisted of fewer than 700 healthy bone marrow donors. At the time of sampling, all cohort members were nominally healthy, though unrecorded immune exposures were likely present. The donor tested CMV seropositive, placing the donor among the 250 to 350 seropositive members of the cohort. Each donor provided a peripheral blood sample, and peripheral blood mononuclear cells were used for TCR beta sequencing. The Qiagen DNeasy Blood Extraction Kit was used to extract genomic DNA from the blood cell samples. Sequencing was performed on PBMCs. The sequence joins TRBV19 to TRBJ1-1, and 7 junction bases match TRBD1. The receptor was isolated from a man in his 60s in good health and CMV-seropositive. The base sequence is TGTGCCAGTAGTATTGAGCAGGGGGATGGTCAAGCTTTCTTT. Its protein reads: CASSIEQGDGQAFF. With all but the CDR3 taken from the reference TRBV19 and TRBJ1-1 genes, the full variable domain is: DGGITQSPKYLFRKEGQNVTLSCEQNLNHDAMYWYRQDPGQGLRLIYYSQIVNDFQKGDIAEGYSVSREKKESFPLTVTSAQKNPTAFYLCASSIEQGDGQAFFGQGTRLTVV.